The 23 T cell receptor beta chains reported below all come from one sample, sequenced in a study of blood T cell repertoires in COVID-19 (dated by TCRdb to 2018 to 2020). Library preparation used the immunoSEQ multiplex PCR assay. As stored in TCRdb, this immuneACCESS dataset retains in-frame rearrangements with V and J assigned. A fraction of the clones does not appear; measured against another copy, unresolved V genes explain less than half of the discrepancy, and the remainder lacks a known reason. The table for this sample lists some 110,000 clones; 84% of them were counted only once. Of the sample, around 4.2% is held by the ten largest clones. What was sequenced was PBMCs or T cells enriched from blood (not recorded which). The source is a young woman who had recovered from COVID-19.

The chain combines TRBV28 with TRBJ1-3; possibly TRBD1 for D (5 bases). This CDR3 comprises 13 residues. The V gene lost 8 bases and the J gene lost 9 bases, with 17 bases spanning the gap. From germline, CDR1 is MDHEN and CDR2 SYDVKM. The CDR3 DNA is TGTGCCAGCGGTACAACAGGTCCCGGCACCATATATTTT. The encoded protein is CASGTTGPGTIYF. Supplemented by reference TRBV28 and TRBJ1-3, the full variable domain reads DVKVTQSSRYLVKRTGEKVFLECVQDMDHENMFWYRQDPGLGLRLIYFSYDVKMKEKGDIPEGYSVSREKKERFSLILESASTNQTSMYLCASGTTGPGTIYFGEGSWLTVV.

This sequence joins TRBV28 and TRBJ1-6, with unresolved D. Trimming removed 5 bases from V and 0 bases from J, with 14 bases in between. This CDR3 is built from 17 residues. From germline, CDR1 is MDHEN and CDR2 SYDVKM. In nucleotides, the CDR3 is TGTGCCAGCAGTAACCCTAGAGCGAGCTCCTATAATTCACCCCTCCACTTT. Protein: CASSNPRASSYNSPLHF.

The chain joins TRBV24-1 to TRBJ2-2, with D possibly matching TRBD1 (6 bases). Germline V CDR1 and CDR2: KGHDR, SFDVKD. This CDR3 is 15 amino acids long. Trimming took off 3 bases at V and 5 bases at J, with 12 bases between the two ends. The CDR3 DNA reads TGTGCCACCAGTGATCCTGGGCAGGGGACCGGGGAGCTGTTTTTT. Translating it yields CATSDPGQGTGELFF.

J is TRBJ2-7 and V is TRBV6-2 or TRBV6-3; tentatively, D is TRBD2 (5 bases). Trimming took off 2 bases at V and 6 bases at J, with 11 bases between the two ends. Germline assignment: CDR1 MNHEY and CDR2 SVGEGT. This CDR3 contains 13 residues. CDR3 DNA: TGTGCCAGCAGTTACCCCGGGGTCCGCGAGCAGTACTTC. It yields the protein CASSYPGVREQYF.

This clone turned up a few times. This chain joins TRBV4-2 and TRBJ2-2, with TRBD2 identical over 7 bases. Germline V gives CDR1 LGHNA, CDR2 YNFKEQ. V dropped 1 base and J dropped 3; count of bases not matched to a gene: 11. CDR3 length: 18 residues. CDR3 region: CASSQVRGAGVDTGELFF. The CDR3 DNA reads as TGTGCCAGCAGCCAAGTCCGTGGCGCGGGAGTGGACACCGGGGAGCTGTTTTTT.

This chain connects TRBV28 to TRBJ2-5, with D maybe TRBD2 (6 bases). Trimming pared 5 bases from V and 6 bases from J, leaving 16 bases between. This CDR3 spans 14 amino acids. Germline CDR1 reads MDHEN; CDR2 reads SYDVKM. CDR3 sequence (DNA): TGTGCCAGCAGTCCCACTAGGAGGGCCAAGACCCAGTACTTC. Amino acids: CASSPTRRAKTQYF.

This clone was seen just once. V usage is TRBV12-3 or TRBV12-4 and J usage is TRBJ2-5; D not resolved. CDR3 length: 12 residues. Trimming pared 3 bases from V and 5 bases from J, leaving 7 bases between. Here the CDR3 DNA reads TGTGCCAGCAGTTTTGTGCGGGAGACCCAGTACTTC. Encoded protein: CASSFVRETQYF.

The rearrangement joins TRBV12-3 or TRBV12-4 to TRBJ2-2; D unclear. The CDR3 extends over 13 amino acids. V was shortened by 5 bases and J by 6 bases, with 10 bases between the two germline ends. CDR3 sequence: CASSLLESGELFF. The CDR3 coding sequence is TGTGCCAGCAGTCTCCTAGAGTCCGGGGAGCTGTTTTTT.

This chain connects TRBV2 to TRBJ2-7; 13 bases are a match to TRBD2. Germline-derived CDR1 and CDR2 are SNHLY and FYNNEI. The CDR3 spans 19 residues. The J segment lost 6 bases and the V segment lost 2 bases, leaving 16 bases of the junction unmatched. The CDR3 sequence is CASSERPAHTSGREGEQYF. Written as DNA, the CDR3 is TGTGCCAGCAGTGAACGCCCCGCCCACACTAGCGGGAGGGAGGGCGAGCAGTACTTC.

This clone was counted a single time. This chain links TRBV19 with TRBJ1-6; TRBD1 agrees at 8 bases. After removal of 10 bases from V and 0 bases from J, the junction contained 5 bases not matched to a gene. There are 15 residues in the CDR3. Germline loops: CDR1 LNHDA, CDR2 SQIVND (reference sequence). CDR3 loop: CATGDRSSYNSPLHF. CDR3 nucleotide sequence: TGTGCCACGGGGGACAGGAGCTCCTATAATTCACCCCTCCACTTT.

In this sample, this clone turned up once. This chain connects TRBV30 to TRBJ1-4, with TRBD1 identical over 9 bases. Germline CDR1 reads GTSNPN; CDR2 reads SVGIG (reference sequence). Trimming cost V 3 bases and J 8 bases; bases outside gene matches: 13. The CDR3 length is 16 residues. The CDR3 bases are TGTGCCTGGAGCGGCCACAGGGGGCAGGGGGGCGAAAAACTGTTTTTT. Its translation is CAWSGHRGQGGEKLFF.

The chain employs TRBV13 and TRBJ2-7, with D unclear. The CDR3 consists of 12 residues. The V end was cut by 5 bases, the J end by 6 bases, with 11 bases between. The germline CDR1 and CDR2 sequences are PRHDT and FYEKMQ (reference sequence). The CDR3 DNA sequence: TGTGCCAGCAGCCATAACTCTATCGAGCAGTACTTC. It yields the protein CASSHNSIEQYF.

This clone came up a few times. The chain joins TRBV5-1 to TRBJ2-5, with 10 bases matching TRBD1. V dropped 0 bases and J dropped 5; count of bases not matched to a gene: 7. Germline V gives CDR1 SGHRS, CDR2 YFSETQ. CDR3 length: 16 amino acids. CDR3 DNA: TGCGCCAGCAGCTTGGCCCTGGGACAGGGGACGGAGACCCAGTACTTC. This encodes CASSLALGQGTETQYF.

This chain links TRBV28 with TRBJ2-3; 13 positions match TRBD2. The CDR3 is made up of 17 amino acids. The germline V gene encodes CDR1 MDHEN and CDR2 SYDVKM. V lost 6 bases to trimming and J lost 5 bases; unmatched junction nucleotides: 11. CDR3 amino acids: CASSLDTTSGRIDTQYF. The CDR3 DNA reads TGTGCCAGCAGCCTAGATACGACTAGCGGGAGGATAGATACGCAGTATTTT.

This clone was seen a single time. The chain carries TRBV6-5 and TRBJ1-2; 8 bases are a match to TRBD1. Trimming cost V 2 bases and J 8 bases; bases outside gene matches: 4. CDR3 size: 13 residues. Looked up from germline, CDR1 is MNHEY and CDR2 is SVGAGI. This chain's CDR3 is CASSYSDRGGYTF. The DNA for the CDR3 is TGTGCCAGCAGTTACAGCGACAGGGGCGGCTACACCTTC.

CDR3 sequence: CATEENTEAFF. As DNA, the CDR3 is TGTGCCACCGAGGAGAACACTGAAGCTTTCTTT. The chain links TRBV28 to TRBJ1-1; D is undetermined. Germline V CDR1 and CDR2: MDHEN, SYDVKM. The ends were cut back, 10 bases at V and 1 base at J, with 7 bases in the middle. This CDR3 spans 11 amino acids.

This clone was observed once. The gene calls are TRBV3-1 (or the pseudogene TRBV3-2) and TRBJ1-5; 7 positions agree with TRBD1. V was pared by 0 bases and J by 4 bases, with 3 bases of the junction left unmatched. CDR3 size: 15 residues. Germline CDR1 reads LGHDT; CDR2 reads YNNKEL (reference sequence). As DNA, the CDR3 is TGTGCCAGCAGCCAAGAAGGGGGCGGGAATCAGCCCCAGCATTTT. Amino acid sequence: CASSQEGGGNQPQHF.

The chain's CDR3 is CASTTPPQPSGRVSYEQYF. The CDR3, as DNA: TGTGCCAGCACCACTCCACCGCAGCCTAGCGGGAGGGTCTCCTACGAGCAGTACTTC. The chain joins TRBV7-6 to TRBJ2-7, with 12 bases lining up with TRBD2. After removal of 7 bases from V and 0 bases from J, the junction contained 16 bases not matched to a gene. CDR1 is SGHVS, CDR2 FNYEAQ, per germline. The CDR3 has 19 residues.

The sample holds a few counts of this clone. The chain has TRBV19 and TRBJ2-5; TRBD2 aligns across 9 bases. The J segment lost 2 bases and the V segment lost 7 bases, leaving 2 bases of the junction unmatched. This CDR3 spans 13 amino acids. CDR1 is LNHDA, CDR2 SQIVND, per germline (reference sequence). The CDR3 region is CASKAGGQETQYF. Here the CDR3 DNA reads TGTGCCAGTAAGGCGGGAGGGCAAGAGACCCAGTACTTC.

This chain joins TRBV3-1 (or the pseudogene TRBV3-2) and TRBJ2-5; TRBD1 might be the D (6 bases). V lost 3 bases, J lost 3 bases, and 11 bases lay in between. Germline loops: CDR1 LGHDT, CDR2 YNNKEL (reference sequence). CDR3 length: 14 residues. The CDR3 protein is CASSHRTAEETQYF. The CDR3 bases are TGTGCCAGCAGCCATAGGACAGCCGAAGAGACCCAGTACTTC.

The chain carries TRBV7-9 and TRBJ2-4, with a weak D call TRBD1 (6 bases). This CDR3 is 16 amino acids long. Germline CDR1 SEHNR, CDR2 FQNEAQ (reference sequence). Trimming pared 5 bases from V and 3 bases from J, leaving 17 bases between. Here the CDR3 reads CASSIVGGVDKNIQYF. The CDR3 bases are TGTGCCAGCAGCATAGTAGGGGGAGTGGACAAAAACATTCAGTACTTC.

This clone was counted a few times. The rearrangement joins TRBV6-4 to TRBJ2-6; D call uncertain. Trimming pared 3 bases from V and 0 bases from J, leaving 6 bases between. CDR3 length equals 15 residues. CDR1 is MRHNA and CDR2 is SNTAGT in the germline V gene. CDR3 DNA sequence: TGTGCCAGCAGTGATGACAACTCTGGGGCCAACGTCCTGACTTTC. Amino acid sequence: CASSDDNSGANVLTF.

The CDR3 nucleotides read TGCAGCGCTGGGGACAGGGGGTACACTGAAGCTTTCTTT. Protein product: CSAGDRGYTEAFF. The chain links TRBV29-1 to TRBJ1-1; 11 bases are shared with TRBD1. The CDR3 loop spans 13 amino acids. CDR1 is SQVTM and CDR2 is ANQGSEA in the germline V gene. Trimming removed 7 bases from V and 3 bases from J; junction bases left unmatched: 4.